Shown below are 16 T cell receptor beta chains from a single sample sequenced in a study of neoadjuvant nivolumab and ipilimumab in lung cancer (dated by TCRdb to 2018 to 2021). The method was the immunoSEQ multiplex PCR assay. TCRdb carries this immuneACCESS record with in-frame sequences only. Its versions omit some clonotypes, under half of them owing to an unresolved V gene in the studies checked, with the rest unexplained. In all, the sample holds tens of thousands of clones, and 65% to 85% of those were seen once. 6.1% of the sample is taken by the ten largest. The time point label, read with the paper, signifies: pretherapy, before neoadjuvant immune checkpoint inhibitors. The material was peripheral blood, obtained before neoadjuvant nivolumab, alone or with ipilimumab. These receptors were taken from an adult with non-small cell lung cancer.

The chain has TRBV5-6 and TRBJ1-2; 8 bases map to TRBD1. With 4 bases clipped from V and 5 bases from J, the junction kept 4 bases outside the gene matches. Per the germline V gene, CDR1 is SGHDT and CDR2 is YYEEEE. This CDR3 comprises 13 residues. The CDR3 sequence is CASSRQGRYGYTF. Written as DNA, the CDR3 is TGTGCCAGCAGCCGACAGGGGAGGTATGGCTACACCTTC.

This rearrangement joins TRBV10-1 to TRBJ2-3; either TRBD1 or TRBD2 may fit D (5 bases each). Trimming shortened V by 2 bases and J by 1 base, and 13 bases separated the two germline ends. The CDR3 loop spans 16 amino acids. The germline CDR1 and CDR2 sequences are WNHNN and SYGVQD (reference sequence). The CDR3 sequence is CASSEGLGRRTDTQYF. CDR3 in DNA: TGCGCCAGCAGTGAGGGGTTGGGACGGCGCACAGATACGCAGTATTTT.

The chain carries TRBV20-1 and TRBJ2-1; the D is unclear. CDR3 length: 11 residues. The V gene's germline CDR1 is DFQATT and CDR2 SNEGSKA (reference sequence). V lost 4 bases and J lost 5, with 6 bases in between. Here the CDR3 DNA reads TGCAGTGCTATAATCGACAATGAGCAGTTCTTC. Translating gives CSAIIDNEQFF.

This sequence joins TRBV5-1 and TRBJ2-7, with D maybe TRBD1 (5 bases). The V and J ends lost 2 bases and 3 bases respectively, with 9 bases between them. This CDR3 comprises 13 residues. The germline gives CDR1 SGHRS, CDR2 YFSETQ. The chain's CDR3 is CASSFQGVYEQYF. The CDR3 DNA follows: TGCGCCAGCAGCTTTCAGGGCGTCTACGAGCAGTACTTC.

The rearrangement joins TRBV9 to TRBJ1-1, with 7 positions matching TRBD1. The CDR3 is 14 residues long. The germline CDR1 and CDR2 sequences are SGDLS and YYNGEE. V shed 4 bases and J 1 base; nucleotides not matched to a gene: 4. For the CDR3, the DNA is TGTGCCAGCAGCCCACGGACAGGGAACACTGAAGCTTTCTTT. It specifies CASSPRTGNTEAFF.

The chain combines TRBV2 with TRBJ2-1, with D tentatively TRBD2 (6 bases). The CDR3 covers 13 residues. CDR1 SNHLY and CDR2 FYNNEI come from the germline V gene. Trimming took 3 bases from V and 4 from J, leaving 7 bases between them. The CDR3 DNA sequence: TGTGCCAGCAGTGACGGGGGATACAATGAGCAGTTCTTC. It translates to CASSDGGYNEQFF. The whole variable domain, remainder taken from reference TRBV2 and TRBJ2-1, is EPEVTQTPSHQVTQMGQEVILRCVPISNHLYFYWYRQILGQKVEFLVSFYNNEISEKSEIFDDQFSVERPDGSNFTLKIRSTKLEDSAMYFCASSDGGYNEQFFGPGTRLTVL.

CDR3: CASSILTGPVSALHF. The CDR3 nucleotides read TGTGCCAGTAGTATTCTAACAGGGCCGGTTTCCGCGCTCCACTTT. The gene calls are TRBV19 and TRBJ1-6; D possibly corresponds to TRBD1 (6 bases). V lost 3 bases to trimming and J lost 16 bases, with 22 bases between them. Germline V gene lookup returns CDR1 LNHDA and CDR2 SQIVND (reference sequence). This CDR3 contains 15 residues.

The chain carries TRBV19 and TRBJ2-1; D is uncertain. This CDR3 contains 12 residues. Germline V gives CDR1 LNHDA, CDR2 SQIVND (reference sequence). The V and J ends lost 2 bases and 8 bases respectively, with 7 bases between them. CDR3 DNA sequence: TGTGCCAGTAGTATATCAAGGGATGAGCAGTTCTTC. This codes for CASSISRDEQFF.

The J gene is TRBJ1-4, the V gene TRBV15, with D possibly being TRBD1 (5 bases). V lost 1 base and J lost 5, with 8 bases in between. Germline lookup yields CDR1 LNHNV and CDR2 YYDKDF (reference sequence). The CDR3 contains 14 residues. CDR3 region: CATSRGRANEKLFF. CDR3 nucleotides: TGTGCCACCAGCAGAGGCAGGGCCAATGAAAAACTGTTTTTT.

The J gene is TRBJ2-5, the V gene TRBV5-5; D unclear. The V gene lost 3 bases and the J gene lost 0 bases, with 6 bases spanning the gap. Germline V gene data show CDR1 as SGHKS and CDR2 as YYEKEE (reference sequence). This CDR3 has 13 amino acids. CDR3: CASSSRNQETQYF. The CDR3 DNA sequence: TGTGCCAGCAGCTCCCGGAACCAAGAGACCCAGTACTTC.

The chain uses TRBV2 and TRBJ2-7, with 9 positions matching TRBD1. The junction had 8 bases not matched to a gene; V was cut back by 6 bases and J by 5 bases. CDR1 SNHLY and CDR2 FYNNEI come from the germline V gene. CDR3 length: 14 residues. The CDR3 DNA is TGTGCCAGCAGCGAGGGGACAGGGACCGACGAGCAGTACTTC. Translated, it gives CASSEGTGTDEQYF.

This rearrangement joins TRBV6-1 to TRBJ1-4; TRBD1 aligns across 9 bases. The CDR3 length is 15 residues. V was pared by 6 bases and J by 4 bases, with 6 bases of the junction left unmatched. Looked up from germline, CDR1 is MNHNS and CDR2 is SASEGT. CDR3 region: CASSEQTGGNEKLFF. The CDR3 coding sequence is TGTGCCAGCAGCGAGCAGACAGGGGGTAATGAAAAACTGTTTTTT.

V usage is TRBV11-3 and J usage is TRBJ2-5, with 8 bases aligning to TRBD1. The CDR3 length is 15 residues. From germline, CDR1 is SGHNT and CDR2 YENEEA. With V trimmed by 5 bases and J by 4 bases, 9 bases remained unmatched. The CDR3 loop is CASSPGGAGRETQYF. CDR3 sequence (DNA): TGTGCCAGCAGCCCAGGGGGCGCGGGGAGAGAGACCCAGTACTTC.

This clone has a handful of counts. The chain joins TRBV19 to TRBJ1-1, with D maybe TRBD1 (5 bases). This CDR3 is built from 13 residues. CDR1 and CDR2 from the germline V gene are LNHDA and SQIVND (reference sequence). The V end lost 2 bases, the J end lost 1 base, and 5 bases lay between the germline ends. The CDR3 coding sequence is TGTGCCAGTAGTATAACAGGGAACACTGAAGCTTTCTTT. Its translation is CASSITGNTEAFF.

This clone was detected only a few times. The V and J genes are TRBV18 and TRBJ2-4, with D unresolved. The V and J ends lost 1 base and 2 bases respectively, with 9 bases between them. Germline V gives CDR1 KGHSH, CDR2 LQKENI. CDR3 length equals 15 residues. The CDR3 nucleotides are TGTGCCAGCTCACCACGGGATGGATCCAAAAACATTCAGTACTTC. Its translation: CASSPRDGSKNIQYF.

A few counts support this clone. CDR3 in amino acids: CASRKGGGSGVWYEQFF. The CDR3 region has the DNA TGTGCCAGCAGGAAGGGAGGCGGATCAGGGGTATGGTATGAGCAGTTCTTC. V and J are TRBV4-2 and TRBJ2-1; either TRBD1 or TRBD2 may supply D (6 bases each). V lost 6 bases, J lost 8 bases, and 26 bases lay in between. The germline gives CDR1 LGHNA, CDR2 YNFKEQ. The CDR3 contains 17 residues.